This entry is about one T cell receptor (beta chain). Its specificity is not known. This specimen comes from a study of post-analysis software for immune sequencing data. Whole-study context: Clinical courses comprised relapsing-remitting, secondary progressive and progressive-relapsing multiple sclerosis.

Trimming cost V 0 bases and J 1 base, with 12 bases left between them. This CDR3 is 15 amino acids long. Per the germline V gene, CDR1 is SQVTM and CDR2 is ANQGSEA. The TCR beta cDNA libraries contained unique molecular identifiers. When roughly 0.9 to 10 million T cells were used, they gave some 520,000 cDNA molecules. TCRdb analysed the PCR reads with MiXCR anew, one entry per CDR3 protein. Among approximately 660,000 distinct CDR3 sequences, 59% were seen once, and the ten largest hold 11%. Broader study findings: Comparison of patients with controls showed about 5 TRBV segments more frequent in patients, TRBV5-6, TRBV5-1 and TRBV20-1 among them. Multiple sclerosis was associated with a significant reduction in normalized Chao1 diversity relative to controls.

The rearrangement uses TRBV29-1 and TRBJ2-5, with unresolved D. The TCR was taken from a girl aged 2 to 9 with multiple sclerosis. The specimen was blood. The DNA of the CDR3 is TGCAGCGTTGAAGATCTTAACACAGCCCAAGAGACCCAGTACTTC. Protein product: CSVEDLNTAQETQYF. Supplemented by reference TRBV29-1 and TRBJ2-5, the full variable domain reads SAVISQKPSRDICQRGTSLTIQCQVDSQVTMMFWYRQQPGQSLTLIATANQGSEATYESGFVIDKFPISRPNLTFSTLTVSNMSPEDSSIYLCSVEDLNTAQETQYFGPGTRLLVL.